Listed below are T cell receptor beta chains from one sample, sequenced in a study of neurological immune-mediated disorders. TCRdb re-called the 5' RACE reads with MiXCR, one entry per CDR3 protein. The repertoire has almost 85,000 distinct CDR3 sequences, just over 2.5% of them found once; the top ten carry around 1.1%. Source material: PBMCs. These receptors originate from a woman aged 30 to 39 with multiple sclerosis. Each CDR3 is given without its conserved first and last residue. The order of the fields is J gene, D gene, V gene, clone size, CDR3 protein. D genes are given only for firm matches. Clone size appears in some rows only: once, few, many, or a class for an expanded clone.

j_call: TRBJ2-1
d_call: TRBD2
v_call: TRBV2
clone_size: many
cdr3_aa: ASSEWRESYNEQF

j_call: TRBJ1-2
d_call: -
v_call: TRBV20-1
clone_size: many
cdr3_aa: SAMRGWAFRGYT

j_call: TRBJ2-7
d_call: -
v_call: TRBV15
clone_size: many
cdr3_aa: ATSRDEFGESYEQY

j_call: TRBJ2-1
d_call: TRBD1
v_call: TRBV6-5
clone_size: many
cdr3_aa: ASSYATGGYNEQF

j_call: TRBJ1-1
d_call: -
v_call: TRBV20-1
clone_size: many
cdr3_aa: SAPASIQNTEAF

j_call: TRBJ2-3
d_call: -
v_call: TRBV4-3
clone_size: many
cdr3_aa: ASSQDLSTDTQY

j_call: TRBJ1-6
d_call: -
v_call: TRBV18
clone_size: -
cdr3_aa: ASSPPGGGGSPLH

j_call: TRBJ2-1
d_call: TRBD2
v_call: TRBV10-3
clone_size: many
cdr3_aa: AISGTSANNEQF

j_call: TRBJ2-2
d_call: -
v_call: TRBV10-2
clone_size: many
cdr3_aa: ASSESIGVTGELF

j_call: TRBJ2-1
d_call: TRBD2
v_call: TRBV7-2
clone_size: many
cdr3_aa: ASSGLGSGRRNEQF

j_call: TRBJ1-5
d_call: -
v_call: TRBV20-1
clone_size: many
cdr3_aa: SARGGVDQPQH

j_call: TRBJ2-1
d_call: TRBD2
v_call: TRBV24-1
clone_size: many
cdr3_aa: ATSAGGRDEQF

j_call: TRBJ2-2
d_call: -
v_call: TRBV7-9
clone_size: many
cdr3_aa: ASSFITGELF

j_call: TRBJ2-3
d_call: -
v_call: TRBV20-1
clone_size: many
cdr3_aa: SARGRSRGARDTQY

j_call: TRBJ1-1
d_call: -
v_call: TRBV21-1
clone_size: many
cdr3_aa: ASSLSRQGTEAF

j_call: TRBJ2-1
d_call: -
v_call: TRBV29-1
clone_size: many
cdr3_aa: SVVGGFSFDEQF

j_call: TRBJ1-1
d_call: -
v_call: TRBV7-9
clone_size: many
cdr3_aa: ASSLFSTGTEAF

j_call: TRBJ2-2
d_call: -
v_call: TRBV3-1
clone_size: few
cdr3_aa: ASSRRLPARELF